These 15 T cell receptor beta chains were sequenced from one sample in a study of regulatory T cells in long-lasting Graves disease. Indicated time point: newly diagnosed GD, antithyroid drugs for less than 3 months. PBMC RNA served as the TCR library source. Building of the TCR beta libraries involved iRepertoire HTBI primers and Arm-PCR of CDR3 regions. TCRdb called the multiplex PCR reads again in MiXCR, with one record for every CDR3 protein. The sample carries roughly 420,000 distinct CDR3 sequences, 15% to 19% recorded once. Specimen: peripheral blood mononuclear cells (PBMCs), collected at new diagnosis, from a patient treated with antithyroid drugs. These receptors were collected from a female donor with Graves disease.

This clonotype was found many times. V and J are TRBV5-5 and TRBJ2-2; tentatively, D is TRBD1 (6 bases). The V end was cut by 4 bases, the J end by 4 bases, with 17 bases between. The CDR3 has 16 amino acids. CDR1 and CDR2 from the germline V gene are SGHKS and YYEKEE (reference sequence). This CDR3 is CASSPRTAEATGELFF. For the CDR3, the DNA is TGTGCCAGCAGCCCCCGGACAGCCGAGGCCACCGGGGAGCTGTTTTTT.

This clonotype was seen repeatedly, ten times or more. The V call is TRBV27, the J call TRBJ1-1; D is uncertain. This CDR3 spans 10 amino acids. Trimming pared 8 bases from V and 6 bases from J, leaving 7 bases between. From germline, CDR1 is MNHEY and CDR2 SMNVEV (reference sequence). CDR3 region: CASRGSEAFF. The CDR3 bases are TGTGCCAGCCGAGGTTCTGAAGCTTTCTTT.

The sample holds many counts of this clonotype. The rearrangement uses TRBV7-2 and TRBJ2-1, with TRBD1 matching over 9 bases. The CDR3 covers 15 residues. Looked up from germline, CDR1 is SGHTA and CDR2 is FQGNSA. Germline trimming cut 5 bases from V and 7 bases from J; bases unmatched to any gene: 9. CDR3 in DNA: TGTGCCAGCAGCCCACCCGGGACAGGGTTAAATGAGCAGTTCTTC. Its protein is CASSPPGTGLNEQFF.

This chain links TRBV20-1 with TRBJ1-1, with a possible D match to TRBD1 (5 bases). The CDR3 is made up of 14 amino acids. CDR1 is DFQATT, CDR2 SNEGSKA, per germline (reference sequence). V shed 0 bases and J shed 6 bases, with 14 bases lying between them. The DNA of the CDR3 is TGCAGTGCTAGAGATCGGGGGGGGACTCCTGAAGCTTTCTTT. The encoded protein is CSARDRGGTPEAFF.

This clonotype was detected ten times or more. The J gene is TRBJ2-3, the V gene TRBV27; D is undetermined. CDR3 length equals 13 residues. The V gene's germline CDR1 is MNHEY and CDR2 SMNVEV (reference sequence). Trimming stripped 6 bases from V and 6 bases from J, with 13 bases between. For the CDR3, the DNA is TGTGCCAGCAGCTCCATCCCCGGGGATACGCAGTATTTT. As protein: CASSSIPGDTQYF.

This clonotype was seen ten or more times. This chain links TRBV15 with TRBJ1-5; no firm D call. Germline loops: CDR1 LNHNV, CDR2 YYDKDF (reference sequence). This CDR3 is 15 amino acids long. V was clipped by 0 bases and J by 6 bases, with 12 bases between them. CDR3 loop: CATSREGLTGQPQHF. The CDR3 DNA reads as TGTGCCACCAGCAGAGAGGGGTTGACGGGTCAGCCCCAGCATTTT.

This clonotype showed up just once. V usage is TRBV28 and J usage is TRBJ1-1; D gene unclear. The V and J ends lost 4 bases and 5 bases respectively, with 11 bases between them. The CDR3 consists of 13 residues. Germline V lookup: CDR1 MDHEN, CDR2 SYDVKM. Here the CDR3 DNA reads TGTGCCAGCAGTTCCCACCCCCTTACTGAAGCTTTCTTT. As protein: CASSSHPLTEAFF. Combining the CDR3 with reference TRBV28 and TRBJ1-1 gives the whole variable domain DVKVTQSSRYLVKRTGEKVFLECVQDMDHENMFWYRQDPGLGLRLIYFSYDVKMKEKGDIPEGYSVSREKKERFSLILESASTNQTSMYLCASSSHPLTEAFFGQGTRLTVV.

Many counts were recorded for this clonotype. The chain employs TRBV11-2 and TRBJ1-1; TRBD1 aligns across 7 bases. This CDR3 has 16 amino acids. J lost 5 bases, V lost 5 bases, and 14 bases had no gene match. CDR1 is SGHAT, CDR2 FQNNGV, per germline. DNA for the CDR3: TGTGCCAGCAGCCAAATCGGTAGGGGGCGAAGAACTGAAGCTTTCTTT. Translating it yields CASSQIGRGRRTEAFF.

This clonotype was detected ten times or more. This chain links TRBV6-2 or TRBV6-3 with TRBJ2-1; D remains unclear. Germline lookup yields CDR1 MNHEY and CDR2 SVGEGT. The CDR3 covers 16 residues. V lost 2 bases, J lost 5 bases, and 16 bases lay in between. The DNA of the CDR3 is TGTGCCAGCAGTTACGGGTACAGAGCGCCGGACAATGAGCAGTTCTTC. The encoded protein is CASSYGYRAPDNEQFF.

This clonotype was counted many times. This chain uses TRBV2 with TRBJ1-2, with 7 bases aligning to TRBD1. The CDR3 is 13 residues long. V was clipped by 4 bases and J by 5 bases; unmatched bases: 4. CDR1 and CDR2 (germline): SNHLY, FYNNEI. The CDR3 DNA sequence: TGTGCCAGCAGTGGTGACAGGGATTATGGCTACACCTTC. Residues: CASSGDRDYGYTF.

This clonotype was counted ten times or more. This rearrangement joins TRBV28 to TRBJ1-3; D is possibly TRBD1 (5 bases). V was pared by 6 bases and J by 1 base, with 10 bases between. The CDR3 is 14 residues long. Germline loops: CDR1 MDHEN, CDR2 SYDVKM. The chain's CDR3 is CASSPPGSGNTIYF. The DNA of the CDR3 is TGTGCCAGCAGCCCCCCAGGGTCTGGAAACACCATATATTTT.

This clonotype was seen more than once but under ten times. V is TRBV6-1 and J is TRBJ1-2; D possibly corresponds to TRBD1 (6 bases). V dropped 6 bases and J dropped 8 bases, with 16 bases sitting between them. Germline-derived CDR1 and CDR2 are MNHNS and SASEGT. The length of the CDR3 is 13 residues. The DNA of the CDR3 is TGTGCCAGCAGCGACGGGGGGGCCGGGGGCTACACCTTC. Protein sequence: CASSDGGAGGYTF.

There are a few counts of this clonotype. The chain has TRBV9 and TRBJ2-5, with 9 bases fitting TRBD1. CDR3 length: 14 residues. CDR1 and CDR2 from the germline V gene are SGDLS and YYNGEE. J gave up 2 bases and V 3 bases, and 2 bases lay outside the gene matches. The CDR3 protein is CASSAGQGQETQYF. In nucleotides, the CDR3 is TGTGCCAGCAGCGCGGGACAGGGACAAGAGACCCAGTACTTC.

The chain combines TRBV28 with TRBJ1-1; D gene unclear. The V gene lost 5 bases and the J gene lost 0 bases, with 7 bases spanning the gap. The CDR3 sequence is 13 residues long. CDR1 and CDR2 from the germline V gene are MDHEN and SYDVKM. In DNA form, the CDR3 reads TGTGCCAGCAGTCCCATTCTGAACACTGAAGCTTTCTTT. This codes for CASSPILNTEAFF.

The chain carries TRBV27 and TRBJ2-7; no definite D call. V gave up 4 bases and J gave up 3 bases, with 7 bases separating them. Per the germline V gene, CDR1 is MNHEY and CDR2 is SMNVEV (reference sequence). This CDR3 has 12 residues. The CDR3 nucleotides read TGTGCCAGCAGTTCCTATAACTACGAGCAGTACTTC. The encoded protein is CASSSYNYEQYF.